These T cell receptor beta chains were read from a single sample in a study of human T cells and chemical hapten exposure. TCRdb reanalysed the RACE reads using MiXCR and keeps one entry per CDR3 protein. The profile shows roughly 120,000 distinct CDR3 sequences, more than 7.5% of them singletons. Sequenced input: whole blood. These receptors all stem from a male donor in good health. Some clones in this sample may be carry-over from other donors' samples. CDR3s include the opening cysteine and the closing phenylalanine or tryptophan. The D gene is left open where the match is weak. Size tells how often a clone was seen (once, few, many) or the class of an expanded clone, and some rows leave it out.

V,D,size,J,CDR3,DNA
TRBV20-1,TRBD1,few,TRBJ2-1,CSARDGQGATLHEQFF,TGCAGTGCTAGAGATGGTCAGGGGGCCACTCTCCATGAGCAGTTCTTC
TRBV7-7,NA,NA,TRBJ1-1,CASSSQLNTEAFF,TGTGCCAGCAGCTCCCAGTTGAACACTGAAGCTTTCTTT
TRBV30,TRBD2,NA,TRBJ2-1,CAWSRGLAGGPGNEQFF,TGTGCCTGGAGTCGGGGACTAGCGGGAGGGCCGGGCAATGAGCAGTTCTTC
TRBV6-1,NA,many,TRBJ2-7,CASSERWGYGYEQYF,TGTGCCAGCAGTGAAAGATGGGGCTACGGCTACGAGCAGTACTTC
TRBV10-3,NA,many,TRBJ1-4,CAISVQNEKLFF,TGTGCCATCAGTGTTCAGAATGAAAAACTGTTTTTT
TRBV5-1,NA,few,TRBJ2-1,CASNSYNEQFF,TGCGCCAGCAACTCCTACAATGAGCAGTTCTTC
TRBV3-1,NA,few,TRBJ1-6,CASSQVGSGNSPLHF,TGTGCCAGCAGCCAAGTCGGGTCTGGTAATTCACCCCTCCACTTT
TRBV12-3/TRBV12-4,NA,NA,TRBJ2-2,CASTVGIANTGELFF,TGTGCCAGCACTGTAGGGATCGCGAACACCGGGGAGCTGTTTTTT
TRBV12-5,TRBD1,NA,TRBJ2-3,CASAGQGLPDTQYF,TGTGCTAGTGCCGGACAGGGGTTGCCAGATACGCAGTATTTT
TRBV10-3,NA,few,TRBJ1-1,CAISEAVNTEAFF,TGTGCCATCAGTGAGGCGGTGAACACTGAAGCTTTCTTT
TRBV12-3/TRBV12-4,TRBD2,NA,TRBJ2-4,CASIRGGLGDIQYF,TGTGCCAGCATCCGGGGGGGGTTAGGGGACATTCAGTACTTC
TRBV4-1,TRBD1,NA,TRBJ2-7,CASSQVWTGEVYEQYF,TGCGCCAGCAGCCAAGTTTGGACAGGGGAAGTCTACGAGCAGTACTTC
TRBV19,NA,few,TRBJ2-1,CASSTLRSSYNEQFF,TGTGCCAGTAGTACCCTCCGGAGCTCCTACAATGAGCAGTTCTTC
TRBV4-3,TRBD1,NA,TRBJ2-7,CASSRSSTGESYEQYF,TGCGCCAGCAGCCGAAGTTCGACAGGGGAATCGTACGAGCAGTACTTC
TRBV27,NA,many,TRBJ2-5,CASSLSNAGTQYF,TGTGCCAGCAGTTTATCAAACGCCGGGACCCAGTACTTC
TRBV19,NA,NA,TRBJ1-1,CASVRGETAFF,TGTGCCAGTGTAAGGGGGGAGACGGCTTTCTTT
TRBV27,NA,NA,TRBJ1-6,CASSLVGSGSPLHF,TGTGCCAGCAGTTTGGTTGGCAGTGGGTCACCCCTCCACTTT
TRBV4-3,NA,few,TRBJ2-1,CASSHTDAYNEQFF,TGCGCCAGCAGCCATACCGACGCTTACAATGAGCAGTTCTTC
TRBV19,TRBD2,NA,TRBJ2-7,CASSMGAGGGFYEQYF,TGTGCCAGTAGTATGGGTGCCGGGGGGGGGTTCTACGAGCAGTACTTC
TRBV29-1,NA,many,TRBJ2-2,CSVESENTGELFF,TGCAGCGTTGAATCAGAGAACACCGGGGAGCTGTTTTTT
TRBV3-1,NA,NA,TRBJ1-5,CASSQDRSGSNQPQHF,TGTGCCAGCAGCCAAGATAGGTCCGGGAGCAATCAGCCCCAGCATTTT
TRBV6-5,TRBD1,NA,TRBJ1-1,CATGLSDRGNAFF,TGTGCCACAGGCCTTTCGGACAGGGGGAATGCTTTCTTT
TRBV6-2/TRBV6-3,TRBD1,many,TRBJ1-5,CASSPQGSNQPQHF,TGTGCCAGCAGTCCACAGGGGAGCAATCAGCCCCAGCATTTT
TRBV5-1,NA,few,TRBJ2-2,CASSLNWQNTGELFF,TGCGCCAGCAGCTTAAACTGGCAGAACACCGGGGAGCTGTTTTTT
TRBV24-1,NA,many,TRBJ2-3,CATSDPMTETDTQYF,TGTGCCACCAGTGATCCTATGACAGAGACAGATACGCAGTATTTT
TRBV29-1,NA,NA,TRBJ2-3,CSVDSNTDTQYF,TGCAGCGTAGACAGCAACACAGATACGCAGTATTTT
TRBV29-1,TRBD2,many,TRBJ2-1,CSEGGLADNEQFF,TGCAGCGAGGGGGGACTAGCGGACAATGAGCAGTTCTTC
TRBV5-6,NA,NA,TRBJ2-3,CASSLVGSGASTDTQYF,TGTGCCAGCAGCCTAGTTGGATCTGGGGCTAGCACAGATACGCAGTATTTT
TRBV7-2,TRBD2,NA,TRBJ2-3,CASSETGLAGGTDTQYF,TGTGCCAGCAGCGAAACCGGACTAGCGGGGGGCACAGATACGCAGTATTTT
TRBV18,NA,NA,TRBJ2-6,CASSPYQGLSSGANVLTF,TGTGCCAGCTCACCGTACCAGGGCTTGAGCTCTGGGGCCAACGTCCTGACTTTC
TRBV20-1,NA,few,TRBJ2-7,CSALGSYEQYF,TGCAGTGCTCTAGGATCCTACGAGCAGTACTTC
TRBV5-5,NA,many,TRBJ2-5,CASSWESYQGQYF,TGTGCCAGCAGCTGGGAGAGCTACCAGGGGCAGTACTTC
TRBV20-1,TRBD1,many,TRBJ2-1,CSAREGTGWYNEQFF,TGCAGTGCTAGAGAAGGGACAGGGTGGTACAATGAGCAGTTCTTC
TRBV4-1,NA,few,TRBJ1-5,CASSQDRTAIGNQPQHF,TGCGCCAGCAGCCAAGATCGAACAGCTATAGGCAATCAGCCCCAGCATTTT
TRBV20-1,NA,few,TRBJ2-2,CSARDRKLRNTGELFF,TGCAGTGCTAGAGACCGTAAACTAAGGAACACCGGGGAGCTGTTTTTT
TRBV5-1,TRBD2,NA,TRBJ2-5,CASSYGLAGVETQYF,TGCGCCAGCAGCTACGGACTAGCGGGAGTAGAGACCCAGTACTTC
TRBV20-1,NA,NA,TRBJ2-5,CSNTRVQETQYF,TGCAGTAACACTAGGGTCCAAGAGACCCAGTACTTC
TRBV6-5,NA,few,TRBJ1-5,CASSLRGGQPQHF,TGTGCCAGCAGTTTAAGAGGAGGTCAGCCCCAGCATTTT
TRBV9,NA,many,TRBJ2-7,CASSVSGQSYEQYF,TGTGCCAGCAGCGTCTCCGGACAGTCCTACGAGCAGTACTTC
TRBV7-9,NA,NA,TRBJ1-2,CASSQQDFYGYTF,TGTGCCAGCAGCCAACAGGATTTCTATGGCTACACCTTC
TRBV7-9,NA,NA,TRBJ2-2,CASSFGGNTGELFF,TGTGCCAGCAGCTTTGGGGGTAACACCGGGGAGCTGTTTTTT
TRBV6-2/TRBV6-3,TRBD2,many,TRBJ2-3,CASRTTSDDSDTQYF,TGTGCCAGCAGAACGACTAGCGATGATTCAGATACGCAGTATTTT
TRBV20-1,NA,few,TRBJ2-7,CSARVGQSYEQYF,TGCAGTGCTAGGGTGGGGCAATCCTACGAGCAGTACTTC
TRBV7-9,NA,NA,TRBJ1-4,CASSLEAGAREKLFF,TGTGCCAGCAGCTTAGAGGCAGGGGCTCGGGAAAAACTGTTTTTT
TRBV7-9,TRBD2,NA,TRBJ2-5,CASSRTSGGHQETQYF,TGTGCCAGCAGCCGGACTAGCGGGGGGCACCAAGAGACCCAGTACTTC
TRBV4-3,NA,NA,TRBJ2-1,CASSQDSRGSSYNEQFF,TGCGCCAGCAGCCAAGATTCTAGGGGGAGCTCCTACAATGAGCAGTTCTTC
TRBV7-9,NA,NA,TRBJ2-7,CASSPGLETYEQYF,TGTGCCAGCAGCCCTGGACTCGAAACCTACGAGCAGTACTTC
TRBV20-1,TRBD2,many,TRBJ2-3,CSARDLTSGRGTQYF,TGCAGTGCTAGAGATCTAACTAGCGGGCGAGGTACGCAGTATTTT